Shown below are 5 T cell receptor beta chains from a single sample sequenced in a study of CD4+ T cells in melanoma. Sequenced by immunoSEQ multiplex PCR; TCRdb stores in-frame clones only, minus some. Altogether approximately 5,700 clones are present, 68% being singletons, with the ten largest covering approximately 25%. Input material: cells from a culture (not recorded whether cultured in vitro). Source of these receptors: a human donor with melanoma.

The V and J genes are TRBV9 and TRBJ2-1; 9 nucleotides match TRBD1. CDR1 and CDR2 from the germline V gene are SGDLS and YYNGEE. The CDR3 is made up of 15 amino acids. V trimming: 4 bases; J trimming: 1 base; junction bases outside the gene matches: 3. CDR3 in DNA: TGTGCCAGCAGCAGGACAGGGGTGTCCTACAATGAGCAGTTCTTC. Protein product: CASSRTGVSYNEQFF.

The count of this clone is one. The chain is built from TRBV7-2 and TRBJ2-3; 9 bases match TRBD1. The CDR3 has 16 residues. Germline CDR1 is SGHTA and CDR2 is FQGNSA. With 1 base clipped from V and 0 bases from J, the junction kept 2 bases outside the gene matches. CDR3 sequence: CASSLGTGASTDTQYF. The CDR3 DNA is TGTGCCAGCAGCTTAGGGACAGGGGCTAGCACAGATACGCAGTATTTT.

This clone is classed as medium-sized. The chain links TRBV6-5 to TRBJ2-1; perhaps TRBD2 as D (5 bases). Germline CDR1 MNHEY, CDR2 SVGAGI. Trimming took off 2 bases at V and 0 bases at J, with 11 bases between the two ends. The CDR3 has 16 amino acids. The CDR3 nucleotides are TGTGCCAGCAGTTACACGTTGGGGAGCTCCTACAATGAGCAGTTCTTC. It yields the protein CASSYTLGSSYNEQFF.

The chain employs TRBV6-6 and TRBJ1-6, with D possibly matching TRBD1 (6 bases). Germline V lookup: CDR1 MNHNY, CDR2 SVGAGI (reference sequence). The CDR3 consists of 14 residues. Trimming removed 2 bases from V and 7 bases from J, with 9 bases in between. CDR3 in amino acids: CASSYAQGNSPLHF. In DNA form, the CDR3 reads TGTGCCAGCAGTTACGCCCAGGGGAATTCACCCCTCCACTTT.

Written as DNA, the CDR3 is TGTGCCAGCAGTCCCCCGAGGACAGGGGTCACAGATACGCAGTATTTT. Translated: CASSPPRTGVTDTQYF. The V gene is TRBV6-6, the J gene TRBJ2-3, with TRBD1 matching 9 bases. The CDR3 extends over 16 amino acids. V lost 5 bases and J lost 2; bases outside the gene matches: 8. Germline CDR1 is MNHNY and CDR2 is SVGAGI (reference sequence).